This TCR beta chain was retrieved from a study of CD8 T cells in Susac syndrome. Study results and limitations: The relatively small number of individuals in the TCR sequencing and HLA analysis was acknowledged by the study.

The table lists this clonotype with a count of one. The target antigen is unknown. The multiple sclerosis controls were treatment-naive patients with relapsing-remitting disease that was stable or active. The TEMRA cells underwent FACS enrichment, while the CD8+ and CD4+ T cells underwent negative isolation. The authors reverse transcribed 0.5 to 1 ug RNA with random hexamers. Amplification of TCR beta CDR3 was carried out by immunoSEQ multiplex PCR, which covered 54 Vbeta and 13 Jbeta segments. A single record per CDR3 protein comes from TCRdb applying MiXCR to the immunoSEQ multiplex PCR reads. The sample has some 110,000 distinct CDR3 sequences; around 94% are singletons. With V trimmed by 1 base and J by 0 bases, 7 bases remained unmatched. Germline CDR1 reads LGHDT; CDR2 reads YNNKEL (reference sequence). This CDR3 is built from 17 residues.

The chain links TRBV3-1 to TRBJ1-1, with 8 bases matching TRBD1. What was sequenced was CD4+ T cells from PBMCs. The origin of this receptor is a human donor with multiple sclerosis. The CDR3 reads CASSQGFPGQVNTEAFF. The DNA of the CDR3 is TGTGCCAGCAGCCAAGGGTTTCCGGGACAGGTGAACACTGAAGCTTTCTTT.